This note documents a single T cell receptor (beta chain) sequence. The method was immunoSEQ multiplex PCR; TCRdb's version includes in-frame clones alone and lacks a portion of them. Among about 610,000 clones listed, 88% were seen once. This sample was taken from a study of shared T cell receptors in the human thymus. This CDR3 is built from 17 residues. J gave up 3 bases and V 1 base, and 10 bases lay outside the gene matches. Germline V CDR1 and CDR2: LGHNA, YSLEER. The same specimen was also included in a second study, on human thymus T cells.

The V and J genes are TRBV4-3 and TRBJ2-5; 8 nucleotides match TRBD2. The sequence was collected from a boy in the first two years of life with a congenital heart defect. Sequencing was done on a sample of thymocytes. CDR3 amino acids: CASSQGRLAINKETQYF. Written as DNA, the CDR3 is TGCGCCAGCAGCCAAGGTCGACTAGCGATAAACAAAGAGACCCAGTACTTC.